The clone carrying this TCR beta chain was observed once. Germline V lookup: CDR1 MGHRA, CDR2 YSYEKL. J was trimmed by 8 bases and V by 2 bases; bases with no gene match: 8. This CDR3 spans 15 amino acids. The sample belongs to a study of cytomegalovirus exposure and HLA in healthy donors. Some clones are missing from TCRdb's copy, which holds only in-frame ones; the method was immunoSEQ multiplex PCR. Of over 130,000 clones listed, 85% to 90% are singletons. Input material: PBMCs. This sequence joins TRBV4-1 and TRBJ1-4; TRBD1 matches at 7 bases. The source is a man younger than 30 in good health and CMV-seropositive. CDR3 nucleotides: TGCGCCAGCAGCCAATGGACCCCAGGGGGAGAAAAACTGTTTTTT. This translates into CASSQWTPGGEKLFF.